Presented here are 18 T cell receptor beta chains from one specimen sequenced in a study of Graves' ophthalmopathy and Graves' hyperthyroidism. RNA transcripts yielded amplified TCR beta CDR3 regions. First-round RT-PCR relied on HTBI primers, and a second-round multiplex PCR came next. A single record per CDR3 protein comes from TCRdb applying MiXCR to the multiplex PCR reads. The sample has 300,000 to 400,000 distinct CDR3 sequences, 15% to 20% seen once. Specimen: peripheral blood. Receptors were obtained from an adult man with Graves' ophthalmopathy.

The rearrangement joins TRBV15 to TRBJ1-1; D uncertain. Germline CDR1 reads LNHNV; CDR2 reads YYDKDF (reference sequence). V was shortened by 4 bases and J by 1 base, with 10 bases between the two germline ends. This CDR3 comprises 14 residues. CDR3 DNA: TGTGCCACCAGCATAGAGGGAGGGAACACTGAAGCTTTCTTT. Its translation: CATSIEGGNTEAFF.

This clonotype was seen repeatedly, ten times or more. The chain joins TRBV20-1 to TRBJ1-1; 7 bases line up with TRBD1. Germline lookup yields CDR1 DFQATT and CDR2 SNEGSKA (reference sequence). V gave up 1 base and J gave up 0 bases; unmatched junction bases: 8. The CDR3 runs 16 residues. CDR3: CSARGNRGGMNTEAFF. Written as DNA, the CDR3 is TGCAGTGCTAGAGGCAACAGGGGAGGGATGAACACTGAAGCTTTCTTT.

This clonotype was seen ten or more times. The rearrangement links TRBV5-1 to TRBJ2-2; 11 bases match TRBD2. The CDR3 length is 16 residues. Germline assignment: CDR1 SGHRS and CDR2 YFSETQ. With V trimmed by 7 bases and J by 2 bases, 7 bases remained unmatched. CDR3 sequence reads: CASATLAGGNTGELFF. DNA of the CDR3: TGCGCCAGCGCAACCCTAGCGGGGGGAAACACCGGGGAGCTGTTTTTT.

This clonotype was counted at least ten times. This chain connects TRBV28 to TRBJ2-5; TRBD1 aligns across 8 bases. Germline V gene sequence: CDR1 MDHEN, CDR2 SYDVKM. The junction had 7 bases not matched to a gene; V was cut back by 6 bases and J by 4 bases. The CDR3 contains 14 residues. The DNA for the CDR3 is TGTGCCAGCAGCAGGACAGGGATGATAGAGACCCAGTACTTC. Encoded protein: CASSRTGMIETQYF.

This clonotype appeared many times. One end of the junction does not line up with germline, which may come from a read error. For the CDR3, the DNA is TGCACCAGCAGCCAGGAGGGACTAGCGACGGAGACCCAGTACTTC. Its translation is CTSSQEGLATETQYF. This chain joins TRBV4-1 and TRBJ2-5; 10 bases map to TRBD2. Germline values: CDR1 MGHRA, CDR2 YSYEKL. CDR3 length equals 15 residues.

At least ten counts were recorded for this clonotype. This chain joins TRBV29-1 and TRBJ2-3; D is undetermined. The CDR3 has 14 amino acids. The V gene lost 4 bases and the J gene lost 5 bases, with 16 bases spanning the gap. Looked up from germline, CDR1 is SQVTM and CDR2 is ANQGSEA. CDR3 region: CSVGSIGSRDTQYF. For the CDR3, the DNA is TGCAGCGTTGGATCTATAGGTTCAAGAGATACGCAGTATTTT.

This clonotype was observed at least ten times. The chain couples TRBV15 to TRBJ2-3; possibly TRBD1 for D (7 bases). The CDR3 length is 18 residues. The germline V and J ends were trimmed by 5 bases and 2 bases, with 23 bases remaining between them. CDR1 and CDR2 (germline): LNHNV, YYDKDF (reference sequence). The CDR3 DNA reads TGTGCCACCAGCGGGAGACGGAACCAGGGGGGCCCCACAGATACGCAGTATTTT. The encoded protein is CATSGRRNQGGPTDTQYF.

This clonotype was counted many times. The chain uses TRBV19 and TRBJ1-1; possible D gene TRBD1, 5 bases. Per the germline V gene, CDR1 is LNHDA and CDR2 is SQIVND (reference sequence). The CDR3 is 15 amino acids. V was pared by 6 bases and J by 0 bases, with 14 bases between. The CDR3 here is CASRMTASVNTEAFF. The CDR3 DNA sequence: TGTGCCAGTAGAATGACAGCCTCGGTGAACACTGAAGCTTTCTTT.

Many counts were recorded for this clonotype. The chain recombines TRBV30 with TRBJ2-1; 8 bases are shared with TRBD2. CDR1 and CDR2 from the germline V gene are GTSNPN and SVGIG (reference sequence). The CDR3 is 13 amino acids. V lost 1 base and J lost 12; bases outside the gene matches: 8. The CDR3 DNA sequence: TGTGCCTGGAGTGCCGGGGGGGGCGGGGGGCAGTTCTTC. The encoded protein is CAWSAGGGGGQFF.

This clonotype was picked up many times. The rearrangement joins TRBV6-5 to TRBJ1-5; no clear D gene. Germline CDR1 MNHEY, CDR2 SVGAGI. Trimming stripped 2 bases from V and 6 bases from J, with 8 bases between. The CDR3 covers 13 residues. The chain's CDR3 is CASSYDGTQPQHF. The CDR3 nucleotides are TGTGCCAGCAGTTACGATGGTACTCAGCCCCAGCATTTT.

This clonotype was detected ten times or more. This chain joins TRBV15 and TRBJ2-5; no clear D. Deletions cut 1 base from V and 2 bases from J, with 8 bases between. The CDR3 spans 14 residues. Germline V CDR1 and CDR2: LNHNV, YYDKDF (reference sequence). Here the CDR3 reads CATSRVYPQETQYF. The CDR3 DNA reads TGTGCCACCAGCAGAGTTTACCCTCAAGAGACCCAGTACTTC.

This clonotype was recorded at least ten times. The chain has TRBV15 and TRBJ1-1, with a tentative D call TRBD1 (5 bases). The CDR3 length is 14 residues. Trimming left V 5 bases short and J 1 base short, with 11 bases between. CDR1 and CDR2 (germline): LNHNV, YYDKDF (reference sequence). The CDR3 DNA reads TGTGCCACCAGCTGGGACGTGGGGAACACTGAAGCTTTCTTT. It yields the protein CATSWDVGNTEAFF.

The sample holds many counts of this clonotype. The chain couples TRBV7-9 to TRBJ1-1; TRBD1 is a possible D gene (5 bases). The germline V gene encodes CDR1 SEHNR and CDR2 FQNEAQ (reference sequence). V was pared by 6 bases and J by 10 bases, with 18 bases between. This CDR3 spans 13 amino acids. CDR3 sequence (DNA): TGTGCCAGCAGTACAGACCCGATTAGGGGAGCTTTCTTT. This codes for CASSTDPIRGAFF. The full variable domain, its missing parts supplied by reference TRBV7-9 and TRBJ1-1, is DTGVSQNPRHKITKRGQNVTFRCDPISEHNRLYWYRQTLGQGPEFLTYFQNEAQLEKSRLLSDRFSAERPKGSFSTLEIQRTEQGDSAMYLCASSTDPIRGAFFGQGTRLTVV.

The V and J genes are TRBV7-2 and TRBJ1-1; D is unclear. The CDR3 loop spans 13 amino acids. CDR1 SGHTA and CDR2 FQGNSA come from the germline V gene. The ends were cut back, 5 bases at V and 4 bases at J, with 11 bases in the middle. The CDR3 loop is CASSPGPITEAFF. CDR3 in DNA: TGTGCCAGCAGCCCCGGTCCGATCACTGAAGCTTTCTTT. Combining the CDR3 with reference TRBV7-2 and TRBJ1-1 gives the whole variable domain GAGVSQSPSNKVTEKGKDVELRCDPISGHTALYWYRQSLGQGLEFLIYFQGNSAPDKSGLPSDRFSAERTGGSVSTLTIQRTQQEDSAVYLCASSPGPITEAFFGQGTRLTVV.

This clonotype came up many times. The chain uses TRBV28 and TRBJ2-7, with D perhaps TRBD1 (6 bases). Deletions cut 5 bases from V and 3 bases from J, with 17 bases between. Germline CDR1 and CDR2: MDHEN and SYDVKM. This CDR3 is built from 15 residues. For the CDR3, the DNA is TGTGCCAGCAGTCCACCCCTGACAGGTCTCTACGAGCAGTACTTC. Translating gives CASSPPLTGLYEQYF.

This clonotype was recorded many times. The chain links TRBV6-4 to TRBJ1-1; D uncertain. Germline V gene sequence: CDR1 MRHNA, CDR2 SNTAGT. V lost 2 bases and J lost 0, with 16 bases in between. The CDR3 covers 17 residues. Here the CDR3 reads CASSDREGAPMNTEAFF. CDR3 in DNA: TGTGCCAGCAGTGACAGGGAGGGAGCTCCCATGAACACTGAAGCTTTCTTT.

This clonotype has at least ten counts. The chain has TRBV2 and TRBJ2-5, with TRBD2 identical over 8 bases. Germline V gene data show CDR1 as SNHLY and CDR2 as FYNNEI. The V and J ends lost 4 bases and 1 base, in that order; junction bases with no gene match: 8. This CDR3 spans 16 amino acids. The CDR3 DNA reads TGTGCCAGCAGTGGTGGTAATAGCGGGATCCAAGAGACCCAGTACTTC. Its protein product is CASSGGNSGIQETQYF.

This clonotype was seen many times. The V gene is TRBV27, the J gene TRBJ2-7; possibly TRBD2 for D (6 bases). Germline V gene data show CDR1 as MNHEY and CDR2 as SMNVEV (reference sequence). This CDR3 comprises 15 residues. V lost 10 bases, J lost 1 base, and 20 bases lay in between. The CDR3 protein is CANIVGLPLSYEQYF. CDR3 DNA sequence: TGTGCCAACATAGTTGGACTACCTCTTTCCTACGAGCAGTACTTC.